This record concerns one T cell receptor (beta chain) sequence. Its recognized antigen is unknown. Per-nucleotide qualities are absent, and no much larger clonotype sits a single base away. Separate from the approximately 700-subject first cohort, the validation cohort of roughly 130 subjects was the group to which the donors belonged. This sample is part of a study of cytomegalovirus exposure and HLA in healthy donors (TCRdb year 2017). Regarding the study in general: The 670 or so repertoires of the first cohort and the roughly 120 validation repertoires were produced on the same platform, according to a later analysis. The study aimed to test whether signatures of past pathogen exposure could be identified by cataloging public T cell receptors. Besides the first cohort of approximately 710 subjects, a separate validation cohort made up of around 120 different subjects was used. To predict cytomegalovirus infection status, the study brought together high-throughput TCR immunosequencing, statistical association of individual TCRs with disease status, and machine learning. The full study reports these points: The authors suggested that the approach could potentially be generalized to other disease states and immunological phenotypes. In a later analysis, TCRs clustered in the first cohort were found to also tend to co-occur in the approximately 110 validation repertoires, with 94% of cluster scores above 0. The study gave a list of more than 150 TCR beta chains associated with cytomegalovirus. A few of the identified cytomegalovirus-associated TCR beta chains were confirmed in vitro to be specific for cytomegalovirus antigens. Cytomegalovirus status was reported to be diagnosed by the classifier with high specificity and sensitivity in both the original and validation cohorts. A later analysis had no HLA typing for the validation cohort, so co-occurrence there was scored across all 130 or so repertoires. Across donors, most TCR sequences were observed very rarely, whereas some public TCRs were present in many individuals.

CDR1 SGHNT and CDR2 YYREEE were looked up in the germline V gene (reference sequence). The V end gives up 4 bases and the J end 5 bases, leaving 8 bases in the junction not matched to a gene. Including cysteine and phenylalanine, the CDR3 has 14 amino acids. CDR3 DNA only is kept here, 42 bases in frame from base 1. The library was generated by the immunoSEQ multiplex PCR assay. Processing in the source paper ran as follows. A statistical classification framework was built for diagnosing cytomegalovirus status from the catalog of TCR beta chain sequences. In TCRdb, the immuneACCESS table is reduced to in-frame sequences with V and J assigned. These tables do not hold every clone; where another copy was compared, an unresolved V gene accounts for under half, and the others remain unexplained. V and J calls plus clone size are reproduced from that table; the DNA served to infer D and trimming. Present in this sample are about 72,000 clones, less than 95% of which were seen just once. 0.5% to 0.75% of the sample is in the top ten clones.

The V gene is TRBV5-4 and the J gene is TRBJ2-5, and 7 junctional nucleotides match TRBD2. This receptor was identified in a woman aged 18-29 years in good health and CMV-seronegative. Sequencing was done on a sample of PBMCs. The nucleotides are TGTGCCAGCAGCCCCCTTTTGGGAGGGGAGACCCAGTACTTC. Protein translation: CASSPLLGGETQYF.